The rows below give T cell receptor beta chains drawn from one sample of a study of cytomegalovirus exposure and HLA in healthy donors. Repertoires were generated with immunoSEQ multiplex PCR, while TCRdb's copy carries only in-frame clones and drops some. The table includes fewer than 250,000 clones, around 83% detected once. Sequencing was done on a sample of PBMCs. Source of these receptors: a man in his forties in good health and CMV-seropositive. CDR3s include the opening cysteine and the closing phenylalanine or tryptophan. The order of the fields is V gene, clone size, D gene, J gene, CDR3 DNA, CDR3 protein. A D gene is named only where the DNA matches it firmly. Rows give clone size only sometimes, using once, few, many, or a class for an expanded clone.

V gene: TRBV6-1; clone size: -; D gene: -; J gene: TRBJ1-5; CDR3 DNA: TGTGCCAGCAGTTCAGGGGCCCCAAATCAGCCCCAGCATTTT; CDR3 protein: CASSSGAPNQPQHF
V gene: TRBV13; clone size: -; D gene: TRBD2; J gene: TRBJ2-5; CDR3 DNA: TGTGCCAGCAGCACGAGGACTAGCGTGGAGACCCAGTACTTC; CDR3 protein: CASSTRTSVETQYF
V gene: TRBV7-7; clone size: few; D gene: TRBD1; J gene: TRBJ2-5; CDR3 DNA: TGTGCTAGCAGTTCAAGACAGGGAGAGACCCAGTACTTC; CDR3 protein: CASSSRQGETQYF
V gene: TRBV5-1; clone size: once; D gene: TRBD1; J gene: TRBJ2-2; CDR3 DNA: TGCGCCAGCAGCTCTACGGGACAGGGGGGAACCGGGGAGCTGTTTTTT; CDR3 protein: CASSSTGQGGTGELFF
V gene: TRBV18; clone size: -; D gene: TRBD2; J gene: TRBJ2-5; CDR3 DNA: TGTGCCAGCTCGCCACTAGCGGCCCGGGAGACCCAGTACTTC; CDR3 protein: CASSPLAARETQYF
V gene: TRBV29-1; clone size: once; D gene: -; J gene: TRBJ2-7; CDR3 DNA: TGCAGCGTATTGACAGGATCCTACGAGCAGTACTTC; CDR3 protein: CSVLTGSYEQYF
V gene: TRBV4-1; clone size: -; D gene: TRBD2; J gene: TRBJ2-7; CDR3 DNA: TGCGCCAGCAGCCTAGGACTAGCGGAAGCCTACGAGCAGTACTTC; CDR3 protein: CASSLGLAEAYEQYF
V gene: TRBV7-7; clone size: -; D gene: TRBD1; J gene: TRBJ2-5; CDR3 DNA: TGTGCTAGCAGCTCCGGGACAGGCCTTCAAGAGACCCAGTACTTC; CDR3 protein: CASSSGTGLQETQYF
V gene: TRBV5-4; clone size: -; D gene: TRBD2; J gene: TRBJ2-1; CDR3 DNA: TGTGCCAGCAGCTTTAGCGGGAGGTCCTACAATGAGCAGTTCTTC; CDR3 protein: CASSFSGRSYNEQFF
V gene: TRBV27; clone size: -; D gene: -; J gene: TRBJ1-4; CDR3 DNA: TGTGCCAGCAGTGGAGAAGCCATTCTGCGTGAAAAACTGTTTTTT; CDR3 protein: CASSGEAILREKLFF